Sequencing of this TCR beta chain was carried out in a study of identical twins. CDR3 size: 13 residues. Between the trimmed V and J ends, which lost 5 bases and 1 base, there was a span of 9 bases. CDR1 is SGHRS and CDR2 is YFSETQ in the germline V gene. Study-level points and caveats: Twin pairs had excess sharing that was weaker in beta out-of-frame sequences.

This clonotype showed up just once. What it recognizes is unknown. With template switching, a universal primer site was added, and the cDNA carried unique molecular identifiers. TCRdb passed the 5' RACE reads through MiXCR, listing each CDR3 protein once. This table holds approximately 220,000 distinct CDR3 sequences, 6% to 8.5% found once. The sample also formed part of further work on yellow fever vaccine responses in identical twins.

This chain connects TRBV5-1 to TRBJ1-1, with D uncertain. The receptor comes from a woman in her late teens or twenties in good health. The sample consisted of CD8+ T cells sorted from blood. The CDR3 sequence is CASRLTRNTEAFF. The CDR3 DNA is TGCGCCAGCAGATTGACACGGAACACTGAAGCTTTCTTT.